These 5 T cell receptor beta chains were sequenced from one sample in a study of T cell repertoires in cytomegalovirus infection. MiXCR, applied by TCRdb to the reads, yields one record per CDR3 protein. The data show tens of thousands of distinct CDR3 sequences, about 4% seen once. Sequencing was performed on PBMCs. The receptors derive from a human donor in good health (CMV status not recorded). Some clones in this sample may be carry-over from other donors' samples.

This clonotype was seen at least ten times. DNA for the CDR3: TGCAGTGCTATTAAGGGGTACACTGAAGCTTTCTTT. This codes for CSAIKGYTEAFF. The chain combines TRBV20-1 with TRBJ1-1; a weak D match, TRBD1 (5 bases). This CDR3 region has 12 residues. V was shortened by 4 bases and J by 3 bases, with 9 bases between the two germline ends. From germline, CDR1 is DFQATT and CDR2 SNEGSKA (reference sequence).

This clonotype was found many times. V usage is TRBV6-2 or TRBV6-3 and J usage is TRBJ2-1, with D tentatively TRBD2 (5 bases). CDR3 size: 14 residues. CDR1 and CDR2 (germline): MNHEY, SVGEGT. Trimming shortened V by 6 bases and J by 5 bases, and 14 bases separated the two germline ends. The CDR3 loop is CASRPSGMNNEQFF. The DNA for the CDR3 is TGTGCCAGCAGACCCTCGGGGATGAACAATGAGCAGTTCTTC.

This clonotype was seen ten or more times. The rearrangement joins TRBV4-3 to TRBJ1-3, with D maybe TRBD1 (6 bases). The CDR3 is 20 amino acids. The germline V and J ends were trimmed by 0 bases and 0 bases, with 21 bases remaining between them. Germline CDR1 reads LGHNA; CDR2 reads YSLEER. CDR3 nucleotides: TGCGCCAGCAGCCAAGATTTTGGGGAGGACAGCCTTTTCTCTGGAAACACCATATATTTT. It is translated as CASSQDFGEDSLFSGNTIYF.

This clonotype was detected many times. This chain connects TRBV15 to TRBJ2-7; 7 nucleotides align to TRBD1. This CDR3 is built from 17 residues. Germline V gives CDR1 LNHNV, CDR2 YYDKDF (reference sequence). The junction had 18 bases not matched to a gene; V was cut back by 5 bases and J by 5 bases. CDR3 protein: CATSRRSDRVRLNEQYF. CDR3 sequence (DNA): TGTGCCACCAGCCGCCGAAGCGACAGGGTACGGTTAAACGAGCAGTACTTC.

This clonotype was seen at least ten times. This rearrangement joins TRBV7-8 to TRBJ2-7; 7 bases fit TRBD1. The CDR3 covers 14 residues. With 10 bases clipped from V and 1 base from J, the junction kept 10 bases outside the gene matches. CDR1 is SGHVS, CDR2 FQNEAQ, per germline. This CDR3 reads CATKGQRGSYEQYF. Here the CDR3 DNA reads TGTGCCACCAAGGGACAGCGCGGTTCCTACGAGCAGTACTTC. The whole variable domain, filled in from reference TRBV7-8 and TRBJ2-7, reads GAGVSQSPRYKVAKRGQDVALRCDPISGHVSLFWYQQALGQGPEFLTYFQNEAQLDKSGLPSDRFFAERPEGSVSTLKIQRTQQEDSAVYLCATKGQRGSYEQYFGPGTRLTVT.